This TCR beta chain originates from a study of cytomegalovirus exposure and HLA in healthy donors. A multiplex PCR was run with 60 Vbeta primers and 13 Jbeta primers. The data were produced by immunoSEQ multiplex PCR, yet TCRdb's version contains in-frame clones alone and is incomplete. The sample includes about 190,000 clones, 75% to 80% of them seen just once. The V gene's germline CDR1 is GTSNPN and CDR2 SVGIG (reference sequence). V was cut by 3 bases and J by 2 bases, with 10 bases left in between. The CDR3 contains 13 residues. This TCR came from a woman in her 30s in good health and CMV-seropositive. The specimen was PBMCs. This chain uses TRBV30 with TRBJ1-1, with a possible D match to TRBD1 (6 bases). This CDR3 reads CAWSIGGNTEAFF. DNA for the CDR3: TGTGCCTGGAGCATAGGGGGAAACACTGAAGCTTTCTTT.